This entry lists 6 T cell receptor beta chains sequenced from one sample in a study of T cell repertoires in cytomegalovirus infection. TCRdb re-derived calls from the reads in MiXCR, one entry per CDR3 protein. The top ten clones hold more than 13% of a sample with approximately 990,000 distinct CDR3 sequences, around 30% of them seen once. Their cognate antigens are unknown. This specimen consisted of cultured CD8+ T cells from PBMCs, obtained from culture after CMV antigen stimulation. Receptors originate from a human donor in good health (CMV status not recorded). Some clones in this sample may be carry-over from other donors' samples.

V and J are TRBV27 and TRBJ2-3; the D is unclear. CDR3 length equals 14 residues. The V end lost 7 bases, the J end lost 4 bases, and 15 bases lay between the germline ends. Germline V gene lookup returns CDR1 MNHEY and CDR2 SMNVEV (reference sequence). CDR3 nucleotides: TGTGCCAGCACACGGAACCCCCGGGCAGATACGCAGTATTTT. Translated, it gives CASTRNPRADTQYF.

To note about this clonotype: Compared with germline, one end of the junction differs, possibly owing to a read error. V gene TRBV5-3 combines with J gene TRBJ1-1; unclear D gene. TRBV5-3 has ORF status, its function being uncertain. The CDR3 contains 13 residues. The CDR3 DNA reads as TGTGCCAGCAGCTTAATGGAAAACGCTGAAGCTTTCTTT. This gives the protein CASSLMENAEAFF.

Of note for this clonotype: The junction and the germline gene differ at one end; a read error may be behind it. V gene TRBV2 combines with J gene TRBJ1-1; D is unclear. The CDR3 runs 13 residues. Germline CDR1 is SNHLY and CDR2 is FYNNEI. CDR3 nucleotide sequence: TGTGCCAGCAGAGAAGAGAGAAACACTGAAGCTTTCTTT. It codes for CASREERNTEAFF.

This clonotype showed up just a few times. V is TRBV5-6 and J is TRBJ2-1, with D possibly TRBD2 on 6 matching bases. Germline CDR1 and CDR2: SGHDT and YYEEEE. Trimming removed 4 bases at V and 8 bases at J, with 16 bases between. This CDR3 region has 14 residues. Written as DNA, the CDR3 is TGTGCCAGCAGCGCGGGACGACCGAGGGATGAGCAGTTCTTC. Translated: CASSAGRPRDEQFF. The complete variable domain, with remaining parts taken from reference TRBV5-6 and TRBJ2-1, reads DAGVTQSPTHLIKTRGQQVTLRCSPKSGHDTVSWYQQALGQGPQFIFQYYEEEERQRGNFPDRFSGHQFPNYSSELNVNALLLGDSALYLCASSAGRPRDEQFFGPGTRLTVL.

The chain couples TRBV4-1 to TRBJ1-1, with a tentative D call TRBD1 (5 bases). Trimming removed 3 bases at V and 1 base at J, with 12 bases between. The CDR3 length is 15 residues. Germline CDR1 reads MGHRA; CDR2 reads YSYEKL. As DNA, the CDR3 is TGCGCCAGCAGCCAGGGCCCAGGGTGGAACACTGAAGCTTTCTTT. Translated: CASSQGPGWNTEAFF.

This clonotype was recorded at least ten times. The V and J genes are TRBV12-3 or TRBV12-4 and TRBJ1-1; D uncertain. Trimming removed 5 bases from V and 5 bases from J, with 12 bases in between. The CDR3 is made up of 13 amino acids. The CDR3 region has the DNA TGTGCCAGCAGTCCCCAAGTCGGAACTGAAGCTTTCTTT. It specifies CASSPQVGTEAFF.